What follows are 10 T cell receptor beta chains derived from one specimen sequenced in a study of regulatory T cells in long-lasting Graves disease. Regarding time point: newly diagnosed GD, antithyroid drugs for less than 3 months. PBMC RNA was the source of the TCR library. TCR beta libraries were built with iRepertoire HTBI primers and Arm-PCR of CDR3 regions. TCRdb re-called the multiplex PCR reads through MiXCR, storing one row per CDR3 protein. Here the sample spans a few hundred thousand distinct CDR3 sequences, approximately 15% being singletons. These data were also reused for a study on T cells in Graves' hyperthyroidism and ophthalmopathy.

Sequenced material: peripheral blood mononuclear cells (PBMCs), taken at new diagnosis, from a patient treated with antithyroid drugs. The source of these receptors is a woman aged 40 to 50 with Graves disease.

At least ten counts were recorded for this clonotype. This chain uses TRBV28 with TRBJ1-2; the match to TRBD1 covers 7 bases. The germline CDR1 and CDR2 sequences are MDHEN and SYDVKM. The CDR3 covers 14 residues. V lost 5 bases and J lost 4; bases outside the gene matches: 7. This chain's CDR3 is CASSTGTALYGYTF. CDR3 DNA: TGTGCCAGCAGTACCGGGACAGCCCTCTATGGCTACACCTTC.

V usage is TRBV20-1 and J usage is TRBJ2-1; 9 nucleotides match TRBD2. The CDR3 contains 13 residues. The trim removed 0 bases at V and 10 bases at J, leaving 4 bases unmatched. Germline V gives CDR1 DFQATT, CDR2 SNEGSKA (reference sequence). The DNA for the CDR3 is TGCAGTGCTAGAGATCCTAGCGGGAACGAGCAGTTCTTC. Translation gives CSARDPSGNEQFF.

This clonotype was seen at least ten times. This chain uses TRBV11-3 with TRBJ2-1; no clear D gene. Trimming left V 1 base short and J 7 bases short, with 14 bases between. Germline assignment: CDR1 SGHNT and CDR2 YENEEA. The CDR3 is 15 amino acids. The DNA for the CDR3 is TGTGCCAGCAGCTTAGGCCTATATCATGGAAATGAGCAGTTCTTC. Its translation: CASSLGLYHGNEQFF.

Many counts were recorded for this clonotype. The V gene is TRBV6-1, the J gene TRBJ1-5; no clear D. Germline V gene lookup returns CDR1 MNHNS and CDR2 SASEGT. This CDR3 is built from 14 residues. Trimming took 4 bases from V and 5 from J, leaving 12 bases between them. As DNA, the CDR3 is TGTGCCAGCAGTGCTGTCCTGGGCGATCAGCCCCAGCATTTT. As protein: CASSAVLGDQPQHF.

This clonotype turned up a few times. The rearrangement links TRBV12-3 or TRBV12-4 to TRBJ2-7, with D possibly being TRBD1 or TRBD2 (6 bases each). The V end was cut by 3 bases, the J end by 7 bases, with 16 bases between. The CDR3 contains 14 residues. The chain's CDR3 is CASSLGGQVSEQYF. CDR3 coding DNA: TGTGCCAGCAGTTTGGGGGGCCAGGTCTCTGAGCAGTACTTC.

On this clonotype: A single base separates this from a much larger clone, so it may be a read error. The J gene is TRBJ2-3, the V gene TRBV7-8; possibly TRBD2 for D (6 bases). Trimming took off 5 bases at V and 2 bases at J, with 11 bases between the two ends. Germline CDR1 is SGHVS and CDR2 is FQNEAQ. This CDR3 contains 14 residues. The CDR3 protein is CASSLRDLTDTQYF. The CDR3 bases are TGTGCCAGCAGCCTGCGGGATCTCACAGATACGCAGTATTTT.

This clonotype has a count of ten or more. This chain joins TRBV7-9 and TRBJ2-1; D not resolved. Germline V gives CDR1 SEHNR, CDR2 FQNEAQ (reference sequence). The CDR3 totals 15 residues. The germline V and J ends were trimmed by 1 base and 5 bases, with 12 bases remaining between them. Here the CDR3 reads CASSLVSRSNNEQFF. The CDR3 nucleotides are TGTGCCAGCAGCTTAGTTAGCCGCTCGAACAATGAGCAGTTCTTC.

This chain links TRBV10-2 with TRBJ2-6, with TRBD1 matching 11 bases. The CDR3 is made up of 17 amino acids. The germline CDR1 and CDR2 sequences are WSHSY and SAAADI. The J segment lost 2 bases and the V segment lost 9 bases, leaving 9 bases of the junction unmatched. This CDR3 is CASKPGQGVTGANVLTF. DNA for the CDR3: TGCGCCAGTAAACCGGGACAGGGGGTCACTGGGGCCAACGTCCTGACTTTC.

In its sample, this clonotype was seen a few times. This chain uses TRBV9 with TRBJ2-3; no definite D call. Trimming pared 2 bases from V and 1 base from J, leaving 11 bases between. CDR1 is SGDLS, CDR2 YYNGEE, per germline. The CDR3 loop spans 15 amino acids. CDR3 region: CASSVLSLGTDTQYF. CDR3 DNA: TGTGCCAGCAGCGTCCTCTCTCTAGGCACAGATACGCAGTATTTT.

Details on this clonotype: One end of the junction varies from germline; a read error may be responsible. This rearrangement joins TRBV9 to TRBJ2-1, with D possibly matching TRBD2 (5 bases). This CDR3 is 14 amino acids long. CDR1 is SGDLS, CDR2 YYNGEE, per germline. This CDR3 reads CASSSRTDVRGKVF. The CDR3 bases are TGTGCCAGCAGCTCCAGGACTGACGTGAGAGGGAAGGTCTTC.